The T cell receptor (beta chain) described here comes from a study of CD8 T cells in Susac syndrome. Findings of the study overall: That the number of individuals in its TCR sequencing and HLA analysis was relatively small was acknowledged by the study.

RNA, at about 0.5 to 1 ug, was reverse transcribed with random hexamers. A single record per CDR3 protein comes from TCRdb applying MiXCR to the immunoSEQ multiplex PCR reads. The repertoire consists of 170,000 or so distinct CDR3 sequences, with about 96% occurring once and the leading ten covering approximately 0.12%. On this clonotype itself: Its antigen is undetermined.

In germline, CDR1 is LGHDT, CDR2 YNNKEL (reference sequence). The CDR3 sequence is 17 residues long. V lost 4 bases and J 1 base, leaving 18 bases between the germline ends. This sequence originates from a human donor with Susac syndrome. This chain uses TRBV3-1 with TRBJ2-3; weak D call: TRBD2 (6 bases). The sequenced sample was CD4+ T cells from PBMCs. CDR3 nucleotides: TGTGCCAGCAGCCCGACCCTACAGACGGGGGGCACAGATACGCAGTATTTT. It codes for CASSPTLQTGGTDTQYF.